The following is a T cell receptor (beta chain) sequence with its context. Germline loops: CDR1 KGHSH, CDR2 LQKENI. The CDR3 consists of 15 residues. Germline trimming cut 6 bases from V and 2 bases from J; bases unmatched to any gene: 7. The data originate from a study of blood T cell repertoires in COVID-19. Study overall: COVID-19 samples, acute and convalescent, were from the United States, Italy and Spain.

Methods used by the authors: Estimates of nucleated cell counts were drawn from the amplification of reference gene primers. The method was immunoSEQ multiplex PCR; TCRdb's version includes in-frame clones alone and lacks a portion of them. Clonal size and the V and J genes are those of that table, whereas D and trimming came from the DNA. The repertoire holds more than 200,000 clones, with 85% to 90% as singletons. V is TRBV18 and J is TRBJ2-7, with 10 nucleotides matching TRBD2. This sequence was found in a man aged 45-65 years with COVID-19, enrolled during active disease. Sequenced: peripheral blood. CDR3 nucleotides: TGTGCCAGCTCCCCTGCACTAGCGGGGACCTACGAGCAGTACTTC. Translated: CASSPALAGTYEQYF. The whole variable domain, remainder taken from reference TRBV18 and TRBJ2-7, is NAGVMQNPRHLVRRRGQEARLRCSPMKGHSHVYWYRQLPEEGLKFMVYLQKENIIDESGMPKERFSAEFPKEGPSILRIQQVVRGDSAAYFCASSPALAGTYEQYFGPGTRLTVT.